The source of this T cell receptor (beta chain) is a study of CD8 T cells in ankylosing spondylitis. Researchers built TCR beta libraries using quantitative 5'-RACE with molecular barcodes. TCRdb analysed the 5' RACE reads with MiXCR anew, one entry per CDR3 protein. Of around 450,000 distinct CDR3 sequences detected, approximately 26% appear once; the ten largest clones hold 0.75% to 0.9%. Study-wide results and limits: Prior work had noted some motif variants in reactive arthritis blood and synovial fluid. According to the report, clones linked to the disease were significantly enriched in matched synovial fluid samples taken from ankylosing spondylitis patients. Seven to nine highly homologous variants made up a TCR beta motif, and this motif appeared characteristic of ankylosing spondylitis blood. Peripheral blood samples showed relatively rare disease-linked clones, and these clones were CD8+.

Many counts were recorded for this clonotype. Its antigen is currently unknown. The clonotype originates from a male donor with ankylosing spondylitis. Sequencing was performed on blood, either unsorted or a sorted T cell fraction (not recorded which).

CDR3 bases: TGTGCCAGCATCGGGGACTCAAGGGAGACCCAGTACTTC. Residues: CASIGDSRETQYF. The V call is TRBV12-3 or TRBV12-4, the J call TRBJ2-5, with a possible D match to TRBD2 (6 bases). The CDR3 runs 13 residues. V was shortened by 7 bases and J by 5 bases, with 14 bases between the two germline ends.